This T cell receptor (beta chain) was sequenced in a study of cytomegalovirus exposure and HLA in healthy donors. The PCR had 60 Vbeta and 13 Jbeta primers. Methods used by the authors: Some 80 million unique TCR beta chains, 9 million to 12 million shared, were counted in a later analysis. Profiled with immunoSEQ multiplex PCR; TCRdb holds only in-frame clones, not every one. For V, J and clone size, that table is used; D and trimming come from the DNA. The data hold around 140,000 clones, with 85% to 90% observed a single time. Study-level points and caveats: Rarity held for most TCR sequences, but there were some public TCRs that occurred in many donors. Presence/absence analyses assumed roughly uniform sequencing depth across donors, which may not hold. Some TCR beta chains (about 180 of them) were listed as cytomegalovirus-associated.

CDR3 length equals 14 residues. CDR1 is LNHDA and CDR2 is SQIVND in the germline V gene (reference sequence). Between the trimmed V and J ends, which lost 8 bases and 1 base, there was a span of 14 bases. This clone occurred a few times. Antigen specificity is unknown. The sample taken for sequencing was PBMCs. The chain has TRBV19 and TRBJ1-1; D is unclear. The source is a woman in her 30s in good health and CMV-seronegative. CDR3 in DNA: TGTGCCAGTCAAAGCGGCCGATCGAACACTGAAGCTTTCTTT. Translation: CASQSGRSNTEAFF.